The entry that follows covers one T cell receptor beta chain sequence. As processed by the authors: ImmunoSEQ yielded junction-only sequences lacking quality scores, so filtering differed. Clones were sequenced by immunoSEQ multiplex PCR, and TCRdb holds only the in-frame ones, with some missing. The DNA was the basis for D and trimming; V, J and clone size are from that table. The data contain 2 million to 2.5 million clones, over 85% of them seen just once; the ten biggest clones take up 0.35% to 0.45%. Germline trimming cut 3 bases from V and 2 bases from J; bases unmatched to any gene: 10. CDR1 is SGDLS and CDR2 is YYNGEE in the germline V gene. This CDR3 is 18 amino acids long. This entry comes from a study of shared clonotypes between healthy human individuals. A CD45RA-negative memory subset and a CD45RA+ naive subset were separated from the CD4+ cells.

The TCR comes from a young man in good health. Some clones in this sample may be carry-over from other donors' samples. Sequencing used naive CD4+ T cells from PBMCs. Indicated subset: CD45RA+ positively selected. J is TRBJ2-1 and V is TRBV9, with TRBD2 matching 11 bases. The chain's CDR3 is CASSAFSGRAPTYNEQFF. In DNA, the CDR3 is TGTGCCAGCAGCGCTTTTAGCGGGAGGGCCCCCACCTACAATGAGCAGTTCTTC.